This T cell receptor (beta chain) stems from a study of read filtering for tumor transcriptome and immune sequencing. Study-wide context: TCR-mapped reads were about 4.05 to 10.27 million with IR-seq versus roughly 75 to 1,400 with RNA-seq.

This CDR3 has 13 residues. The V gene's germline CDR1 is SGHRS and CDR2 YFSETQ. Trimming took 2 bases from V and 10 from J; bases not matched to a gene: 6. From roughly 390 ng of RNA, a library with molecular barcoded alpha/delta and beta/gamma adaptors was made. Via MiXCR, TCRdb re-called the reads, giving one row per CDR3 protein. Among 93,000 or so distinct CDR3 sequences listed, around a fifth were seen once. This clonotype showed up just a few times. The sequence came from a donor over 35 with multiple myeloma. Source material: a population of CD138-negative cells sorted from bone marrow. The V call is TRBV5-1, the J call TRBJ1-1, with 9 bases that match TRBD1. CDR3 sequence: CASSLGQGLGAFF. The CDR3 DNA is TGCGCCAGCAGCTTAGGACAGGGGCTGGGAGCTTTCTTT.